This T cell receptor beta chain was observed in a study of identical twins. MiXCR was run by TCRdb on the 5' RACE reads, yielding one entry per CDR3 protein. Here the sample spans 250,000 or so distinct CDR3 sequences, approximately 7.8% being singletons. In the case of this clonotype: The antigen remains unidentified.

Trimming stripped 0 bases from V and 4 bases from J, with 11 bases between. The length of the CDR3 is 15 residues. Germline values: CDR1 LNHNV, CDR2 YYDKDF (reference sequence). The study's findings and limits: Monozygotic twins shared more out-of-frame TCR alpha than recombination models predicted. A lower insertion count was a feature of abundant cord blood beta clonotypes, with no such feature in memory repertoires. The same donors were not followed; conclusions instead depended on cross-sectional statistical analysis.

Another study also made use of these data, one on yellow fever vaccine responses in identical twins. That work adds: Twins' vaccine T cell response reportedly gave the appearance of partial convergence and partial personalization.

This receptor was identified in a woman younger than 35 in good health. The J gene is TRBJ2-3, the V gene TRBV15; D is perhaps TRBD1 (5 bases). Sequencing was carried out using CD8+ T cells sorted from blood. The CDR3 sequence is CATSRELGQADTQYF. For the CDR3, the DNA is TGTGCCACCAGCAGAGAATTGGGGCAGGCAGATACGCAGTATTTT.